The 32 T cell receptor beta chains given below trace back to one sample, sequenced in a study of graft-versus-host responses after intestinal transplantation. Their antigens are not known. The repertoire was sequenced with immunoSEQ multiplex PCR; TCRdb's copy has only in-frame clones and lacks some. The table records approximately 90,000 clones, 82% of them present only once. The source was unstimulated CD4+ T cells sorted from spleen or lymph node cells, collected before intestinal transplant. These receptors all come from a human donor who received an intestinal transplant.

In its sample, this clone was seen once. This chain links TRBV29-1 with TRBJ2-1; 10 positions match TRBD2. Germline CDR1 and CDR2: SQVTM and ANQGSEA. Losses at the gene ends were 3 bases for V and 6 bases for J; bases not matched to a gene: 8. This CDR3 comprises 15 residues. In nucleotides, the CDR3 is TGCAGCGTTGAGGGAATAGCGGGAGGAGGCAATGAGCAGTTCTTC. It translates to CSVEGIAGGGNEQFF.

The rearrangement uses TRBV19 and TRBJ1-5, with D tentatively TRBD1 (5 bases). Trimming took 5 bases from V and 7 from J, leaving 9 bases between them. Germline V gene lookup returns CDR1 LNHDA and CDR2 SQIVND (reference sequence). The length of the CDR3 is 12 residues. CDR3 region: CASSGGFQPQHF. In nucleotides, the CDR3 is TGTGCCAGTAGTGGGGGGTTCCAGCCCCAGCATTTT.

This chain links TRBV6-5 with TRBJ2-7; TRBD1 aligns across 7 bases. Germline lookup yields CDR1 MNHEY and CDR2 SVGAGI. The CDR3 loop spans 13 amino acids. J lost 5 bases, V lost 5 bases, and 6 bases had no gene match. DNA for the CDR3: TGTGCCAGCAGTAACGACAGGGTCCACGAGCAGTACTTC. This encodes CASSNDRVHEQYF.

This sequence joins TRBV28 and TRBJ2-7, with D tentatively TRBD1 (6 bases). CDR1 is MDHEN and CDR2 is SYDVKM in the germline V gene. The CDR3 has 14 amino acids. V dropped 6 bases and J dropped 4 bases, with 16 bases sitting between them. The CDR3 DNA reads TGTGCCAGCAGACCACAGGGCCCTCTTTACGAGCAGTACTTC. Residues: CASRPQGPLYEQYF.

The V and J genes are TRBV2 and TRBJ1-2; a possible D gene is TRBD1 (6 bases). CDR3 size: 11 residues. The ends were cut back, 5 bases at V and 7 bases at J, with 8 bases in the middle. CDR1 SNHLY and CDR2 FYNNEI come from the germline V gene. The chain's CDR3 is CASSPGVGYTF. CDR3 nucleotide sequence: TGTGCCAGCAGTCCAGGGGTTGGCTACACCTTC.

The genes are TRBV27 and TRBJ1-5; D perhaps matches TRBD1 (6 bases). V was shortened by 2 bases and J by 5 bases, with 16 bases between the two germline ends. The V gene's germline CDR1 is MNHEY and CDR2 SMNVEV (reference sequence). The CDR3 sequence is 16 residues long. The CDR3 spells CASSLRAGAWYQPQHF. For the CDR3, the DNA is TGTGCCAGCAGTTTAAGGGCAGGGGCATGGTATCAGCCCCAGCATTTT.

This sequence joins TRBV4-1 and TRBJ2-2; the match to TRBD2 covers 13 bases. Unmatched junction bases numbered 5, after V lost 4 bases and J lost 6 bases. This CDR3 region has 16 residues. Germline V gives CDR1 MGHRA, CDR2 YSYEKL. CDR3 DNA sequence: TGCGCCAGCAGCCCCACTAGCGGGGGGGCGGCCGGGGAGCTGTTTTTT. This translates into CASSPTSGGAAGELFF.

In this sample, this clone turned up once. V is TRBV2 and J is TRBJ2-7; D unresolved. Trimming left V 2 bases short and J 2 bases short, with 10 bases between. Germline lookup yields CDR1 SNHLY and CDR2 FYNNEI. The CDR3 spans 14 residues. The CDR3 DNA follows: TGTGCCAGCAGTGAATGGTGGGCCACCTACGAGCAGTACTTC. Amino acids: CASSEWWATYEQYF.

The chain combines TRBV6-5 with TRBJ2-5; 7 nucleotides line up with TRBD1. Germline values: CDR1 MNHEY, CDR2 SVGAGI. The length of the CDR3 is 15 residues. The V and J ends lost 5 bases and 4 bases, in that order; junction bases with no gene match: 10. The CDR3 loop reads CASSVSGGRGETQYF. CDR3 nucleotides: TGTGCCAGCAGTGTATCAGGGGGTAGGGGAGAGACCCAGTACTTC.

This chain links TRBV7-3 with TRBJ2-3; D is possibly TRBD2 (5 bases). Germline CDR1 and CDR2: SGHTA and FQGTGA. CDR3 length equals 15 residues. V lost 1 base and J 2 bases, leaving 10 bases between the germline ends. The CDR3 coding sequence is TGTGCCAGCAGCTTAATAAGCGGATACACAGATACGCAGTATTTT. Translating it yields CASSLISGYTDTQYF.

The V call is TRBV9, the J call TRBJ2-1; 11 positions match TRBD2. V lost 3 bases and J lost 4; bases outside the gene matches: 6. This CDR3 contains 16 residues. CDR1 is SGDLS, CDR2 YYNGEE, per germline. This chain's CDR3 is CASSAGTSGVYNEQFF. The CDR3 DNA sequence: TGTGCCAGCAGCGCGGGGACTAGCGGCGTATACAATGAGCAGTTCTTC.

The genes are TRBV5-4 and TRBJ2-7; TRBD1 is a possible D gene (6 bases). Trimming removed 2 bases from V and 5 bases from J, with 17 bases in between. The CDR3 loop spans 15 amino acids. The germline gives CDR1 SGHNT, CDR2 YYREEE (reference sequence). This CDR3 is CASSFPTGTTDEQYF. The CDR3 region has the DNA TGTGCCAGCAGCTTCCCCACCGGGACAACGGACGAGCAGTACTTC.

The V and J genes are TRBV4-1 and TRBJ1-5; D gene ambiguous. This CDR3 is built from 15 residues. The V end was cut by 0 bases, the J end by 4 bases, with 10 bases between. Germline V gene sequence: CDR1 MGHRA, CDR2 YSYEKL. CDR3 nucleotides: TGCGCCAGCAGCCAAGACGAGGGTGATAATCAGCCCCAGCATTTT. This codes for CASSQDEGDNQPQHF.

A note on this clone: Other DNA sequences within the sample encode an identical CDR3. The gene calls are TRBV18 and TRBJ1-6, with D perhaps matching TRBD1 (5 bases). The CDR3 is 14 amino acids. Germline V gene lookup returns CDR1 KGHSH and CDR2 LQKENI. Trimming pared 3 bases from V and 8 bases from J, leaving 11 bases between. Here the CDR3 reads CASSPDGGDSPLHF. The CDR3 DNA reads TGTGCCAGCTCACCGGACGGGGGGGATTCACCCCTCCACTTT.

This clone has only a few counts. CDR3 sequence reads: CASSSGSGSLFF. The CDR3 DNA is TGTGCCAGCAGCTCGGGTTCAGGGTCACTGTTTTTT. V is TRBV7-9 and J is TRBJ1-4, with a weak D call TRBD1 (5 bases). Germline assignment: CDR1 SEHNR and CDR2 FQNEAQ (reference sequence). Trimming left V 4 bases short and J 13 bases short, with 13 bases between. The CDR3 sequence is 12 residues long.

This clone has just a few counts. Other DNA variants within this sample encode the same CDR3. The V and J genes are TRBV6-5 and TRBJ2-2; D is unresolved. The germline CDR1 and CDR2 sequences are MNHEY and SVGAGI. V lost 0 bases, J lost 11 bases, and 10 bases lay in between. The length of the CDR3 is 13 residues. The CDR3 here is CASSYSGRSELFF. The CDR3 DNA reads TGTGCCAGCAGTTACTCAGGTCGGAGTGAGCTGTTTTTT.

The chain is built from TRBV5-4 and TRBJ1-1; 9 nucleotides agree with TRBD1. CDR3 length: 15 amino acids. V dropped 4 bases and J dropped 1; count of bases not matched to a gene: 5. Germline V gene lookup returns CDR1 SGHNT and CDR2 YYREEE (reference sequence). The CDR3 sequence is CASSGRQGGNTEAFF. In DNA form, the CDR3 reads TGTGCCAGCAGCGGGCGACAGGGGGGGAACACTGAAGCTTTCTTT.

Notes on this clone: Germline is not matched at one junction end, which may reflect a read error. This sequence joins TRBV6-6 and TRBJ1-2; D might be TRBD1 (6 bases). In germline, CDR1 is MNHNY, CDR2 SVGAGI (reference sequence). The CDR3 has 13 amino acids. CDR3 residues: CASYNQGYYGYAF. CDR3 bases: TGTGCCAGCTATAATCAGGGGTACTATGGCTACGCCTTC.

The chain employs TRBV4-2 and TRBJ2-3; 7 positions agree with TRBD1. Germline loops: CDR1 LGHNA, CDR2 YNFKEQ. This CDR3 has 13 amino acids. V was clipped by 1 base and J by 5 bases; unmatched bases: 0. The CDR3 spells CASSQGQGDTQYF. DNA of the CDR3: TGTGCCAGCAGCCAAGGACAGGGAGATACGCAGTATTTT.

The chain combines TRBV5-6 with TRBJ1-5; 11 positions match TRBD1. Looked up from germline, CDR1 is SGHDT and CDR2 is YYEEEE. This CDR3 is 17 amino acids long. V was pared by 6 bases and J by 0 bases, with 8 bases of the junction left unmatched. CDR3 in amino acids: CASKPGQGGYSNQPQHF. Written as DNA, the CDR3 is TGTGCCAGCAAGCCGGGACAGGGGGGATATAGCAATCAGCCCCAGCATTTT.

The chain combines TRBV18 with TRBJ2-5; D is uncertain. The CDR3 length is 13 residues. CDR1 is KGHSH and CDR2 is LQKENI in the germline V gene. V gave up 6 bases and J gave up 0 bases, with 8 bases separating them. Written as DNA, the CDR3 is TGTGCCAGCTCCCTACGGGACCAAGAGACCCAGTACTTC. Translating gives CASSLRDQETQYF. Full variable domain (outside the CDR3, taken from reference TRBV18 and TRBJ2-5): NAGVMQNPRHLVRRRGQEARLRCSPMKGHSHVYWYRQLPEEGLKFMVYLQKENIIDESGMPKERFSAEFPKEGPSILRIQQVVRGDSAAYFCASSLRDQETQYFGPGTRLLVL.

The V gene is TRBV28, the J gene TRBJ2-7; a possible D gene is TRBD1 (6 bases). Trimming pared 7 bases from V and 2 bases from J, leaving 15 bases between. The CDR3 covers 14 residues. Germline V gene data show CDR1 as MDHEN and CDR2 as SYDVKM. CDR3 sequence: CASTAPGHPYEQYF. Written as DNA, the CDR3 is TGTGCCAGCACCGCTCCGGGACACCCCTACGAGCAGTACTTC.

CDR3: CASSQDLVNQPQHF. CDR3 DNA sequence: TGCGCCAGCAGCCAAGATTTAGTCAATCAGCCCCAGCATTTT. The V and J genes are TRBV4-1 and TRBJ1-5; D call uncertain. Trimming left V 0 bases short and J 3 bases short, with 6 bases between. CDR1 and CDR2 from the germline V gene are MGHRA and YSYEKL. CDR3 size: 14 residues.

The chain uses TRBV5-4 and TRBJ2-3, with D possibly TRBD2 on 6 matching bases. Between the trimmed V and J ends, which lost 1 base and 4 bases, there was a span of 10 bases. This CDR3 contains 14 residues. The germline CDR1 and CDR2 sequences are SGHNT and YYREEE (reference sequence). CDR3 DNA: TGTGCCAGCAGCTTGTCCGGGAGTGCAGATACGCAGTATTTT. Protein sequence: CASSLSGSADTQYF.

J is TRBJ2-1 and V is TRBV7-7; 7 nucleotides agree with TRBD1. Trimming cost V 4 bases and J 2 bases; bases outside gene matches: 5. This CDR3 spans 15 amino acids. The germline V gene has CDR1 SSHAT and CDR2 FNYEAQ (reference sequence). The CDR3 reads CASSSTGVTYNEQFF. The CDR3 DNA sequence: TGTGCCAGCAGCTCCACAGGGGTCACCTACAATGAGCAGTTCTTC. Using reference TRBV7-7 and TRBJ2-1 for the parts outside the CDR3, the full variable domain is GAGVSQSPRYKVTKRGQDVTLRCDPISSHATLYWYQQALGQGPEFLTYFNYEAQPDKSGLPSDRFSAERPEGSISTLTIQRTEQRDSAMYRCASSSTGVTYNEQFFGPGTRLTVL.

The chain carries TRBV18 and TRBJ2-3; D might be TRBD2 (6 bases). This CDR3 is built from 15 residues. V was pared by 5 bases and J by 1 base, with 13 bases between. The germline gives CDR1 KGHSH, CDR2 LQKENI. The CDR3: CASSRPGTRTDTQYF. CDR3 DNA sequence: TGTGCCAGCTCAAGACCCGGGACTCGCACAGATACGCAGTATTTT.

The chain couples TRBV18 to TRBJ2-7, with 7 bases matching TRBD1. The CDR3 consists of 14 residues. Germline loops: CDR1 KGHSH, CDR2 LQKENI. V was clipped by 3 bases and J by 1 base; unmatched bases: 3. The CDR3 nucleotides read TGTGCCAGCTCACCGCGACAGGGTTCCTACGAGCAGTACTTC. This codes for CASSPRQGSYEQYF.

In its sample, this clone was seen once. The chain uses TRBV10-1 and TRBJ2-7, with 14 bases identical to TRBD2. Germline-derived CDR1 and CDR2 are WNHNN and SYGVQD (reference sequence). The CDR3 covers 18 residues. Trimming removed 6 bases from V and 4 bases from J; junction bases left unmatched: 14. CDR3 nucleotide sequence: TGCGCCAGCAGCGTCAACCCCCCGACTAGCGGGAGGGCATACGAGCAGTACTTC. Its translation: CASSVNPPTSGRAYEQYF.

The table lists this clone with a few counts. The rearrangement links TRBV6-5 to TRBJ1-6; TRBD1 is a possible D gene (6 bases). Trimming cost V 8 bases and J 8 bases, with 10 bases left between them. The germline CDR1 and CDR2 sequences are MNHEY and SVGAGI. The CDR3 has 12 residues. CDR3 sequence (DNA): TGTGCCAGCCGTGGGGGCCATTCACCCCTCCACTTT. Its protein is CASRGGHSPLHF.

Only one count was recorded for this clone. The chain couples TRBV6-1 to TRBJ2-7; 8 bases are a match to TRBD1. The J segment lost 2 bases and the V segment lost 5 bases, leaving 2 bases of the junction unmatched. The CDR3 covers 13 residues. Germline CDR1 and CDR2: MNHNS and SASEGT. The CDR3 DNA reads as TGTGCCAGCAGTCGACAGGGGACCTACGAGCAGTACTTC. Protein sequence: CASSRQGTYEQYF.

The gene calls are TRBV4-1 and TRBJ1-4; 9 bases line up with TRBD1. With V trimmed by 1 base and J by 7 bases, 4 bases remained unmatched. Germline-derived CDR1 and CDR2 are MGHRA and YSYEKL. The CDR3 consists of 15 residues. The CDR3 DNA is TGCGCCAGCAGCCAAGTTGGGACAGGGCGTGAAAAACTGTTTTTT. It specifies CASSQVGTGREKLFF.

The chain couples TRBV28 to TRBJ2-6, with TRBD2 identical over 9 bases. Trimming at V came to 6 bases and at J to 2 bases, leaving 5 bases not matched to a gene. In germline, CDR1 is MDHEN, CDR2 SYDVKM. The CDR3 totals 16 residues. As DNA, the CDR3 is TGTGCCAGCAGAGACCCTAGCGGGGCTGGGGCCAACGTCCTGACTTTC. The encoded protein is CASRDPSGAGANVLTF.